This note documents a single TCR beta chain sequence. J gave up 7 bases and V 4 bases, and 8 bases lay outside the gene matches. The CDR3 is made up of 15 amino acids. Per germline, CDR1 SGDLS and CDR2 YYNGEE. The data stem from a study of blood T cell repertoires in COVID-19. Study context: The United States, Italy and Spain were the sources of the acute and convalescent COVID-19 samples. In each case, the material was cDNA or gDNA derived from T cells, B-cell-depleted T cells, or PBMCs.

Generated by immunoSEQ multiplex PCR, the TCRdb table keeps only in-frame clones and is missing some. The sample consists of roughly 200,000 clones, more than 80% of them appearing once. Recruits, aged about 18 to 100 years, lived in 25 or so US areas. Sequencing was carried out using PBMCs or T cells enriched from blood (not recorded which). The chain has TRBV9 and TRBJ1-6, with 7 bases that match TRBD1. The TCR originated in a man between 40 and 49 years old who had recovered from COVID-19. CDR3 DNA: TGTGCCAGCAGCATGGAGACAGGGAAAAATTCACCCCTCCACTTT. It specifies CASSMETGKNSPLHF.